One and the same sample provided the 25 T cell receptor beta chains below, sequenced in a study of OX40 agonist ivuxolimab in advanced cancers. Receptor amplification or capture employed the immunoSEQ multiplex PCR assay. TCRdb retrieved this table from immuneACCESS and kept in-frame rearrangements only. Not all clones are present; in checked studies, unresolved V genes account for under half, and no reason is known for the remainder. For this sample the table gives more than 55,000 clones, of which 80% to 95% were detected only once. The top ten clonotypes cover 10% to 15% of the sample. Sequencing was performed on CD4+ or CD8+ T cells sorted from blood, taken in a trial of the OX40 agonist ivuxolimab. The receptors shown here come from an adult with an advanced solid tumor such as melanoma, head and neck, liver or kidney cancer.

CDR3 sequence: CAISEFDQDITQPQHF. In DNA form, the CDR3 reads TGTGCCATCAGTGAGTTCGACCAGGACATCACCCAGCCCCAGCATTTT. The V call is TRBV10-3, the J call TRBJ1-5; the D gene is possibly TRBD1 (5 bases). This CDR3 contains 16 residues. CDR1 ENHRY and CDR2 SYGVKD come from the germline V gene. V gave up 1 base and J gave up 7 bases, with 17 bases separating them.

The V and J genes are TRBV4-1 and TRBJ2-7; D unresolved. The CDR3 is 14 residues long. CDR1 is MGHRA, CDR2 YSYEKL, per germline. Between the trimmed V and J ends, which lost 1 base and 5 bases, there was a span of 12 bases. Here the CDR3 DNA reads TGCGCCAGCAGCCAAGTGCGGCGAGTGCACGAGCAGTACTTC. Protein: CASSQVRRVHEQYF.

The V and J genes are TRBV2 and TRBJ2-1, with D possibly TRBD2 on 6 matching bases. The CDR3 is 13 residues long. V lost 6 bases and J lost 10, with 16 bases in between. Germline V gene data show CDR1 as SNHLY and CDR2 as FYNNEI. The CDR3 here is CASRGLPEGEQFF. The CDR3 bases are TGTGCCAGCAGAGGACTACCAGAGGGGGAGCAGTTCTTC. The variable domain in full, completed from reference TRBV2 and TRBJ2-1, reads EPEVTQTPSHQVTQMGQEVILRCVPISNHLYFYWYRQILGQKVEFLVSFYNNEISEKSEIFDDQFSVERPDGSNFTLKIRSTKLEDSAMYFCASRGLPEGEQFFGPGTRLTVL.

The chain couples TRBV7-6 to TRBJ2-5, with D uncertain. Germline-derived CDR1 and CDR2 are SGHVS and FNYEAQ. With 2 bases removed from V and 2 bases from J, the gap between germline ends came to 6 bases. The CDR3 extends over 13 amino acids. CDR3 sequence (DNA): TGTGCCAGCAGCTTAATGAATCAAGAGACCCAGTACTTC. Translation: CASSLMNQETQYF.

The chain couples TRBV5-6 to TRBJ2-3; D ambiguous. The germline V gene has CDR1 SGHDT and CDR2 YYEEEE. Trimming removed 7 bases from V and 0 bases from J, with 15 bases in between. This CDR3 spans 15 amino acids. The DNA of the CDR3 is TGTGCCAGCCGCACGTTTACGATGAGCACAGATACGCAGTATTTT. It codes for CASRTFTMSTDTQYF.

In DNA, the CDR3 is TGCGCCAGCAGCCAACCCTTTCAGACAAAGAACACTGAAGCTTTCTTT. Protein: CASSQPFQTKNTEAFF. The J gene is TRBJ1-1, the V gene TRBV4-1; no firm D call. The CDR3 extends over 16 amino acids. CDR1 is MGHRA and CDR2 is YSYEKL in the germline V gene. V gave up 2 bases and J gave up 1 base, with 14 bases separating them.

The chain has TRBV6-5 and TRBJ1-1; D is ambiguous. Germline lookup yields CDR1 MNHEY and CDR2 SVGAGI. V gave up 0 bases and J gave up 1 base, with 9 bases separating them. The CDR3 loop spans 15 amino acids. CDR3 loop: CASSYSRNGNTEAFF. CDR3 nucleotide sequence: TGTGCCAGCAGTTACTCTAGGAACGGGAACACTGAAGCTTTCTTT.

The chain is built from TRBV6-5 and TRBJ2-7; 7 nucleotides line up with TRBD1. CDR1 and CDR2 (germline): MNHEY, SVGAGI. After removal of 4 bases from V and 2 bases from J, the junction contained 5 bases not matched to a gene. The CDR3 spans 14 residues. CDR3 sequence reads: CASSFGDRTYEQYF. In DNA, the CDR3 is TGTGCCAGCAGTTTCGGGGACAGAACCTACGAGCAGTACTTC.

The chain is built from TRBV7-9 and TRBJ2-7, with TRBD1 as a possible D gene (6 bases). CDR1 and CDR2 from the germline V gene are SEHNR and FQNEAQ (reference sequence). The CDR3 covers 15 residues. The V gene lost 4 bases and the J gene lost 0 bases, with 13 bases spanning the gap. CDR3 amino acids: CASSSTYRDSYEQYF. Here the CDR3 DNA reads TGTGCCAGCAGCTCCACTTACAGGGACTCCTACGAGCAGTACTTC. The full variable domain, its missing parts supplied by reference TRBV7-9 and TRBJ2-7, is DTGVSQNPRHKITKRGQNVTFRCDPISEHNRLYWYRQTLGQGPEFLTYFQNEAQLEKSRLLSDRFSAERPKGSFSTLEIQRTEQGDSAMYLCASSSTYRDSYEQYFGPGTRLTVT.

V usage is TRBV6-6 and J usage is TRBJ1-2; 8 bases align to TRBD1. Germline CDR1 is MNHNY and CDR2 is SVGAGI (reference sequence). Losses at the gene ends were 6 bases for V and 2 bases for J; bases not matched to a gene: 8. The CDR3 is 15 amino acids. The CDR3 loop is CASRAGTGRNYGYTF. CDR3 coding DNA: TGTGCCAGCAGAGCCGGGACAGGCAGAAACTATGGCTACACCTTC.

The genes are TRBV20-1 and TRBJ2-2; D is unresolved. The V gene lost 6 bases and the J gene lost 6 bases, with 8 bases spanning the gap. The CDR3 is 11 amino acids. Germline CDR1 is DFQATT and CDR2 is SNEGSKA (reference sequence). Written as DNA, the CDR3 is TGCAGTGCCCCCGGGCCCGGGGAGCTGTTTTTT. Protein: CSAPGPGELFF.

The rearrangement uses TRBV7-9 and TRBJ1-2; 7 bases are a match to TRBD1. Looked up from germline, CDR1 is SEHNR and CDR2 is FQNEAQ (reference sequence). The CDR3 sequence is 13 residues long. With 5 bases clipped from V and 6 bases from J, the junction kept 6 bases outside the gene matches. The CDR3 DNA reads as TGTGCCAGCAGCCATGGGACAGTCGATGGCTACACCTTC. Protein: CASSHGTVDGYTF.

This sequence joins TRBV30 and TRBJ2-1; 9 positions match TRBD2. Germline V lookup: CDR1 GTSNPN, CDR2 SVGIG (reference sequence). This CDR3 has 15 residues. V shed 3 bases, J shed 9 bases, and the junction held 12 bases outside the gene matches. CDR3 residues: CAWRPRLAVSGEQFF. The DNA for the CDR3 is TGTGCCTGGAGGCCCCGACTAGCGGTGTCGGGTGAGCAGTTCTTC.

The chain carries TRBV16 and TRBJ2-3, with D perhaps TRBD2 (5 bases). This CDR3 has 13 amino acids. Trimming took off 3 bases at V and 6 bases at J, with 10 bases between the two ends. CDR1 and CDR2 (germline): KGHSY, FQNENV. The CDR3 DNA sequence: TGTGCCAGCAGCCAGACTCGAGGGGATACGCAGTATTTT. It is translated as CASSQTRGDTQYF.

The rearrangement links TRBV29-1 to TRBJ1-2, with D possibly being TRBD1 (6 bases). Germline CDR1 reads SQVTM; CDR2 reads ANQGSEA. The V end was cut by 3 bases, the J end by 4 bases, with 18 bases between. This CDR3 spans 15 amino acids. CDR3 region: CSVEWWGQGFYGYTF. Here the CDR3 DNA reads TGCAGCGTTGAGTGGTGGGGCCAGGGGTTCTATGGCTACACCTTC.

The chain uses TRBV19 and TRBJ1-1; 7 nucleotides align to TRBD1. Germline CDR1 is LNHDA and CDR2 is SQIVND (reference sequence). The CDR3 spans 15 residues. Losses at the gene ends were 7 bases for V and 0 bases for J; bases not matched to a gene: 8. The CDR3 is CASIKTGWVNTEAFF. The DNA for the CDR3 is TGTGCCAGTATTAAGACAGGGTGGGTGAACACTGAAGCTTTCTTT.

The rearrangement links TRBV6-6 to TRBJ2-3; D call uncertain. The germline V gene encodes CDR1 MNHNY and CDR2 SVGAGI (reference sequence). The CDR3 length is 14 residues. V dropped 3 bases and J dropped 4 bases, with 11 bases sitting between them. In DNA form, the CDR3 reads TGTGCCAGCAGTTATCTCGCAGGCCCAGATACGCAGTATTTT. Its translation is CASSYLAGPDTQYF.

V is TRBV27 and J is TRBJ1-4; TRBD1 is a possible D gene (6 bases). Germline CDR1 reads MNHEY; CDR2 reads SMNVEV (reference sequence). This CDR3 is 14 amino acids long. V gave up 3 bases and J gave up 8 bases, with 13 bases separating them. CDR3 DNA sequence: TGTGCCAGCAGTTTCCGGACAGCCCGCGAAAAACTGTTTTTT. Encoded protein: CASSFRTAREKLFF.

The chain joins TRBV10-3 to TRBJ2-1; 13 bases are a match to TRBD2. CDR1 and CDR2 (germline): ENHRY, SYGVKD. The CDR3 consists of 15 residues. Unmatched junction bases numbered 5, after V lost 3 bases and J lost 9 bases. CDR3 protein: CAISDTSGGAGEQFF. The CDR3 DNA reads TGTGCCATCAGTGATACTAGCGGGGGGGCCGGTGAGCAGTTCTTC.

Only one count was recorded for this clone. The chain couples TRBV7-3 to TRBJ1-2; 8 nucleotides align to TRBD1. The CDR3 covers 13 residues. Germline assignment: CDR1 SGHTA and CDR2 FQGTGA. V shed 5 bases and J 7 bases; nucleotides not matched to a gene: 6. The CDR3 sequence is CASSPTGDSGYTF. CDR3 DNA sequence: TGTGCCAGCAGCCCGACAGGGGATTCTGGCTACACCTTC.

The chain links TRBV13 to TRBJ1-3; D gene ambiguous. The CDR3 is made up of 16 amino acids. Germline CDR1 PRHDT, CDR2 FYEKMQ (reference sequence). Trimming removed 0 bases from V and 0 bases from J, with 9 bases in between. In nucleotides, the CDR3 is TGTGCCAGCAGCTTAGGTTTTGACTACTCTGGAAACACCATATATTTT. Protein product: CASSLGFDYSGNTIYF.

J is TRBJ1-1 and V is TRBV7-6; D unresolved. This CDR3 region has 13 residues. Trimming pared 2 bases from V and 2 bases from J, leaving 6 bases between. Per germline, CDR1 SGHVS and CDR2 FNYEAQ. CDR3 protein: CASSLSVNTEAFF. CDR3 in DNA: TGTGCCAGCAGCTTATCCGTAAACACTGAAGCTTTCTTT.

This clone has a single count. The chain links TRBV6-5 to TRBJ1-1; TRBD1 matches 7 bases. V lost 0 bases to trimming and J lost 2 bases; unmatched junction nucleotides: 3. The CDR3 extends over 15 amino acids. The germline V gene encodes CDR1 MNHEY and CDR2 SVGAGI. The CDR3 nucleotides are TGTGCCAGCAGTTACTCGCAGGGGGGTAACACTGAAGCTTTCTTT. This translates into CASSYSQGGNTEAFF.

V is TRBV9 and J is TRBJ2-1, with TRBD2 identical over 11 bases. Trimming at V came to 7 bases and at J to 10 bases, leaving 4 bases not matched to a gene. The CDR3 spans 12 residues. In germline, CDR1 is SGDLS, CDR2 YYNGEE. The chain's CDR3 is CASARLAGEQFF. DNA for the CDR3: TGTGCCAGCGCAAGACTAGCGGGAGAGCAGTTCTTC.

CDR3 region: CASSHATENIQYF. For the CDR3, the DNA is TGTGCCAGCAGCCATGCGACAGAAAACATTCAGTACTTC. The rearrangement links TRBV13 to TRBJ2-4; TRBD1 might be the D (5 bases). The CDR3 runs to 13 residues. With 5 bases removed from V and 5 bases from J, the gap between germline ends came to 10 bases. Germline CDR1 PRHDT, CDR2 FYEKMQ (reference sequence). The complete variable domain, with remaining parts taken from reference TRBV13 and TRBJ2-4, reads AAGVIQSPRHLIKEKRETATLKCYPIPRHDTVYWYQQGPGQDPQFLISFYEKMQSDKGSIPDRFSAQQFSDYHSELNMSSLELGDSALYFCASSHATENIQYFGAGTRLSVL.